This T cell receptor (beta chain) was obtained from a study of molecular identifiers for immune sequencing clone quantification. TCRdb used MiXCR to reprocess the PCR reads, holding one entry per CDR3 protein. The sample has about 330,000 distinct CDR3 sequences; 24% are singletons. V was clipped by 2 bases and J by 4 bases, with 11 bases between them. Looked up from germline, CDR1 is MNHEY and CDR2 is SVGEGT. The CDR3 length is 14 residues. As CD8+CD4-CCR7+CD45RA+ cells, naive CD8 T cells were sorted. In this sample, this clonotype turned up many times. The specimen sequenced was naive CD8+ T cells from blood, with Jurkat cell RNA spiked in. Subset reported: FACS-sorted CD8+CD4-CCR7+CD45RA+ naive T cells. The V and J genes are TRBV6-2 or TRBV6-3 and TRBJ1-1; unclear D gene. The receptor was isolated from a human donor in good health. Some libraries in this study had Jurkat cell RNA spiked in. CDR3 bases: TGTGCCAGCAGTTACGCCGGAGGGAGCACTGAAGCTTTCTTT. It yields the protein CASSYAGGSTEAFF.